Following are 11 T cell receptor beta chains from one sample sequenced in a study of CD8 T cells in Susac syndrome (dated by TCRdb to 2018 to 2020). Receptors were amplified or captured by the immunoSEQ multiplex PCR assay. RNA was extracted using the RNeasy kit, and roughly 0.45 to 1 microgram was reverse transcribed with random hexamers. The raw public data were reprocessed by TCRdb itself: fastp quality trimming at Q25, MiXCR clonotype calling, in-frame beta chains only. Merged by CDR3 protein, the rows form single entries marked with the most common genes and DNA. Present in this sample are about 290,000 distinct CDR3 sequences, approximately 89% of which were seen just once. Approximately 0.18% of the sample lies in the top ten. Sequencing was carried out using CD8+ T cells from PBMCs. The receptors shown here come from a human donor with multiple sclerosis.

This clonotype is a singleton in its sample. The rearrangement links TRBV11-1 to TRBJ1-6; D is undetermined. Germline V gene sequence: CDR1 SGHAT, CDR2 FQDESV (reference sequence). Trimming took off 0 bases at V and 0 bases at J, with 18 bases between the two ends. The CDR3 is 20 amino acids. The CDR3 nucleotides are TGTGCCAGCAGCTTAGCGGTTCGGGAAAGACCGGACTCCTATAATTCACCCCTCCACTTT. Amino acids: CASSLAVRERPDSYNSPLHF.

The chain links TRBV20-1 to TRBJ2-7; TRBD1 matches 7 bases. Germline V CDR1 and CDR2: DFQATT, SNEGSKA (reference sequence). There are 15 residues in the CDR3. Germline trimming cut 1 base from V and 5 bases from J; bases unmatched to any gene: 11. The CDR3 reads CSARAPGQDMNEQYF. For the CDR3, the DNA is TGCAGTGCTAGAGCCCCCGGACAGGATATGAACGAGCAGTACTTC.

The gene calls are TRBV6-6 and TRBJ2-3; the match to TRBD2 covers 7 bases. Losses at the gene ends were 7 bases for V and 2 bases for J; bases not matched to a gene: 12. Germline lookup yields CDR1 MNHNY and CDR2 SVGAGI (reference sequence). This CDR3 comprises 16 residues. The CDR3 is CASTRTSDSPTDTQYF. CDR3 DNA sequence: TGTGCCAGCACGAGAACTAGCGACTCCCCCACAGATACGCAGTATTTT.

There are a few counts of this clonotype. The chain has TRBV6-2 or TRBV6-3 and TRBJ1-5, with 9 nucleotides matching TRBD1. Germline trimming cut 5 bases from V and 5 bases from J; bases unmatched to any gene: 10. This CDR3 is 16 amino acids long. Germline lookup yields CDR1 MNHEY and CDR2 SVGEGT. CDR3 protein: CASSPTGGGLYQPQHF. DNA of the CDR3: TGTGCCAGCAGTCCCACAGGGGGCGGCCTCTATCAGCCCCAGCATTTT.

The CDR3 loop is CASSIGMAGVYEQYF. The CDR3 region has the DNA TGTGCCAGTAGTATCGGGATGGCGGGGGTATACGAGCAGTACTTC. This chain uses TRBV19 with TRBJ2-7; 7 nucleotides match TRBD2. The J segment lost 4 bases and the V segment lost 3 bases, leaving 9 bases of the junction unmatched. The CDR3 has 15 amino acids. The germline gives CDR1 LNHDA, CDR2 SQIVND (reference sequence).

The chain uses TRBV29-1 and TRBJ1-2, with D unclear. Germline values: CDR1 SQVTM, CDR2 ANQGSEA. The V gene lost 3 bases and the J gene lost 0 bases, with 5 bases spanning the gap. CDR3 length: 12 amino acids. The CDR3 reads CSVDGSNYGYTF. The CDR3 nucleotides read TGCAGCGTTGATGGGTCTAACTATGGCTACACCTTC.

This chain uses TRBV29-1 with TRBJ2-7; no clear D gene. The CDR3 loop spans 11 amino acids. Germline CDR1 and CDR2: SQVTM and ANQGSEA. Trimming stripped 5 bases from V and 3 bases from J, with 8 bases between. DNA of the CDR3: TGCAGCGTTTACACCAACTACGAGCAGTACTTC. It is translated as CSVYTNYEQYF.

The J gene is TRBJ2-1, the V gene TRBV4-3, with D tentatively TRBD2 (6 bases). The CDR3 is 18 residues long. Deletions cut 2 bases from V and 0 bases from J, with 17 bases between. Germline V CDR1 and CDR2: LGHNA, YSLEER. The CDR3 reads CASSQLFGSRSSYNEQFF. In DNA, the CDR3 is TGCGCCAGCAGCCAACTCTTCGGGAGCCGTAGCTCCTACAATGAGCAGTTCTTC.

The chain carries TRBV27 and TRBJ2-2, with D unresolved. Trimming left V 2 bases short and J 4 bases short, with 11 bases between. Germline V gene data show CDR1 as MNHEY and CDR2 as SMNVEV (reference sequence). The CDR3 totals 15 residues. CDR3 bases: TGTGCCAGCAGTTTAGGTGGCGCGGCCACCGGGGAGCTGTTTTTT. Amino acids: CASSLGGAATGELFF.

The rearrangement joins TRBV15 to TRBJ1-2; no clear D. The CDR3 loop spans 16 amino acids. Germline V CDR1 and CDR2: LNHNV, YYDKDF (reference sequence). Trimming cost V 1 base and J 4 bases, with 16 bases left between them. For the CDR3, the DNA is TGTGCCACCAGCAGAGGCTCAGGAGGCTGGGGCTATGGCTACACCTTC. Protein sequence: CATSRGSGGWGYGYTF.

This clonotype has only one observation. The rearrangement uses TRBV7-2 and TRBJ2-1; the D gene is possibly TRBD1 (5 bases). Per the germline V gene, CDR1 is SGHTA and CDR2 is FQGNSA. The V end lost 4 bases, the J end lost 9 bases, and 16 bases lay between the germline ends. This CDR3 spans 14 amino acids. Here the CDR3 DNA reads TGTGCCAGCAGCTCCGCTCCAGGGTGGGGTGAGCAGTTCTTC. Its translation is CASSSAPGWGEQFF.